The clone carrying this T cell receptor beta chain was detected once. This sample stems from a study of blood T cell repertoires in COVID-19. Sequencing used immunoSEQ multiplex PCR; TCRdb keeps in-frame clones, though not all of them. The table has more than 150,000 clones, roughly nine tenths seen once. V gave up 0 bases and J gave up 5 bases; unmatched junction bases: 4. The CDR3 spans 15 residues. The germline V gene encodes CDR1 KGHDR and CDR2 SFDVKD. This TCR came from a man aged 45-65 years with acute or convalescent COVID-19. This chain joins TRBV24-1 and TRBJ2-3, with TRBD1 matching over 7 bases. The sample consisted of peripheral blood. The chain's CDR3 is CATSDLTGAKDTQYF. CDR3 nucleotide sequence: TGTGCCACCAGTGATTTGACAGGGGCGAAAGATACGCAGTATTTT.